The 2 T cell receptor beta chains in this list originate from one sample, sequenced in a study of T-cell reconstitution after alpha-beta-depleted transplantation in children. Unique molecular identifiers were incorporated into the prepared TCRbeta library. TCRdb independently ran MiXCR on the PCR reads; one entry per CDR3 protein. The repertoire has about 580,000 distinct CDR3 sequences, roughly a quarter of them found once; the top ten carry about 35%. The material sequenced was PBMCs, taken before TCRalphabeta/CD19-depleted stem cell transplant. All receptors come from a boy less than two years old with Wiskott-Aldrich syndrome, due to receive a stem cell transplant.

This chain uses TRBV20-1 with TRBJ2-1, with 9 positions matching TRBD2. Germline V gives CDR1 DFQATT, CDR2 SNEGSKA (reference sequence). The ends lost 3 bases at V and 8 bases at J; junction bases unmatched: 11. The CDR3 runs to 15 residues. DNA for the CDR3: TGCAGTGCTAGGAACTTAGCGGGAGTACATCATGAGCAGTTCTTC. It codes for CSARNLAGVHHEQFF.

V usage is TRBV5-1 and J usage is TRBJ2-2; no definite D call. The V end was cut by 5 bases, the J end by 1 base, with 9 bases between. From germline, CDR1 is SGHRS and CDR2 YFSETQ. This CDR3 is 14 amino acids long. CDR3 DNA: TGCGCCAGCAGACAGAACCTGAACACCGGGGAGCTGTTTTTT. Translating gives CASRQNLNTGELFF.